Below, 24 T cell receptor beta chains from the same sample are listed, as sequenced in a study of blood T cell repertoires in COVID-19. Profiled with immunoSEQ multiplex PCR; TCRdb holds only in-frame clones, not every one. Among about 75,000 clones listed, 79% were seen once. The material sequenced was peripheral blood. These receptors were taken from an elderly woman with active or convalescent COVID-19.

This chain links TRBV18 with TRBJ2-2; D is unclear. V was clipped by 6 bases and J by 5 bases, with 4 bases between them. CDR1 and CDR2 from the germline V gene are KGHSH and LQKENI. The CDR3 is 11 residues long. The CDR3 DNA is TGTGCCAGCTCTCAGACCGGGGAGCTGTTTTTT. This codes for CASSQTGELFF.

This chain joins TRBV6-4 and TRBJ2-2; 10 positions agree with TRBD2. Looked up from germline, CDR1 is MRHNA and CDR2 is SNTAGT. This CDR3 spans 17 amino acids. The J segment lost 2 bases and the V segment lost 7 bases, leaving 10 bases of the junction unmatched. CDR3 nucleotide sequence: TGTGCCAGCAAGTTACTAGCGGGATCTCGCAACACCGGGGAGCTGTTTTTT. Translation gives CASKLLAGSRNTGELFF.

CDR3 residues: CAWSRLLSSYNEQFF. The CDR3 bases are TGTGCCTGGAGCCGCCTTCTGAGCTCCTACAATGAGCAGTTCTTC. The V gene is TRBV30, the J gene TRBJ2-1; no clear D. V lost 3 bases to trimming and J lost 0 bases, with 12 bases between them. Per germline, CDR1 GTSNPN and CDR2 SVGIG (reference sequence). The CDR3 covers 15 residues.

V and J are TRBV10-3 and TRBJ2-1, with 9 bases matching TRBD1. In germline, CDR1 is ENHRY, CDR2 SYGVKD. With V trimmed by 2 bases and J by 3 bases, 5 bases remained unmatched. This CDR3 is built from 16 residues. The CDR3 loop is CAISEPDRGIYNEQFF. The CDR3 bases are TGTGCCATCAGTGAGCCCGACAGGGGGATCTACAATGAGCAGTTCTTC.

There are a few counts of this clone. The chain couples TRBV7-2 to TRBJ2-1; 9 nucleotides agree with TRBD1. The V segment lost 5 bases and the J segment 8 bases; nucleotides outside the gene matches: 7. This CDR3 is built from 14 residues. Germline-derived CDR1 and CDR2 are SGHTA and FQGNSA. Written as DNA, the CDR3 is TGTGCCAGCAGCGTGACAGGGGGGCTCGATGAGCAGTTCTTC. This gives the protein CASSVTGGLDEQFF.

V and J are TRBV5-1 and TRBJ1-2; maybe TRBD1 (5 bases). In germline, CDR1 is SGHRS, CDR2 YFSETQ. The CDR3 is 14 residues long. V was shortened by 2 bases and J by 1 base, with 9 bases between the two germline ends. The CDR3 region is CASSLYRINYGYTF. The CDR3 bases are TGCGCCAGCAGCTTATACAGGATTAACTATGGCTACACCTTC. Filled out from reference TRBV5-1 and TRBJ1-2, the complete variable domain reads KAGVTQTPRYLIKTRGQQVTLSCSPISGHRSVSWYQQTPGQGLQFLFEYFSETQRNKGNFPGRFSGRQFSNSRSEMNVSTLELGDSALYLCASSLYRINYGYTFGSGTRLTVV.

V and J are TRBV28 and TRBJ2-3; D call uncertain. CDR3 size: 14 residues. Trimming took off 10 bases at V and 0 bases at J, with 14 bases between the two ends. The germline V gene has CDR1 MDHEN and CDR2 SYDVKM. CDR3: CAINQLNSTDTQYF. The CDR3 region has the DNA TGTGCCATCAACCAACTCAATAGCACAGATACGCAGTATTTT.

The rearrangement joins TRBV5-5 to TRBJ2-1; D remains ambiguous. V was clipped by 0 bases and J by 3 bases, with 10 bases between them. This CDR3 contains 15 residues. Germline V gene data show CDR1 as SGHKS and CDR2 as YYEKEE (reference sequence). The CDR3, as DNA: TGTGCCAGCAGCTTGGACAGTGGAATCTACAATGAGCAGTTCTTC. Protein: CASSLDSGIYNEQFF.

This clone appeared a single time. J is TRBJ2-5 and V is TRBV15; a possible D gene is TRBD1 (6 bases). The CDR3 spans 12 residues. V lost 8 bases to trimming and J lost 2 bases, with 9 bases between them. Germline V gene sequence: CDR1 LNHNV, CDR2 YYDKDF (reference sequence). The CDR3 DNA reads TGTGCCACCCGAAGGGGGCAAGAGACCCAGTACTTC. Amino acid sequence: CATRRGQETQYF.

The genes are TRBV7-2 and TRBJ2-1; D gene unclear. CDR3 length: 12 amino acids. The V gene lost 5 bases and the J gene lost 3 bases, with 5 bases spanning the gap. In germline, CDR1 is SGHTA, CDR2 FQGNSA. This CDR3 reads CASSPYYNEQFF. CDR3 DNA sequence: TGTGCCAGCAGCCCCTACTACAATGAGCAGTTCTTC.

This clone was counted a single time. The chain carries TRBV19 and TRBJ2-6, with a possible D match to TRBD1 (7 bases). From germline, CDR1 is LNHDA and CDR2 SQIVND (reference sequence). Trimming took 7 bases from V and 1 from J, leaving 11 bases between them. This CDR3 is built from 15 residues. The CDR3 DNA follows: TGTGCCAGTAAGGGGGCGGGATCTGGGGCCAACGTCCTGACTTTC. It translates to CASKGAGSGANVLTF.

The V and J genes are TRBV6-2 or TRBV6-3 and TRBJ2-3, with 11 nucleotides matching TRBD2. V dropped 2 bases and J dropped 4; count of bases not matched to a gene: 8. CDR1 is MNHEY, CDR2 SVGEGT, per germline. This CDR3 contains 17 residues. CDR3 in DNA: TGTGCCAGCAGTTACGACCAGGGACTAGCGGCCCCAGATACGCAGTATTTT. It yields the protein CASSYDQGLAAPDTQYF.

The chain carries TRBV19 and TRBJ1-6; perhaps TRBD1 as D (6 bases). V was shortened by 6 bases and J by 9 bases, with 12 bases between the two germline ends. In germline, CDR1 is LNHDA, CDR2 SQIVND (reference sequence). The CDR3 contains 13 residues. The CDR3 here is CASSPVGASPLHF. For the CDR3, the DNA is TGTGCCAGTAGCCCGGTGGGGGCTTCACCCCTCCACTTT.

The gene calls are TRBV6-5 and TRBJ2-7, with a possible D match to TRBD2 (6 bases). The CDR3 has 16 residues. V was clipped by 4 bases and J by 2 bases, with 18 bases between them. Looked up from germline, CDR1 is MNHEY and CDR2 is SVGAGI. Here the CDR3 reads CASSSAGWGSAYEQYF. The CDR3 coding sequence is TGTGCCAGCAGTTCCGCGGGATGGGGGTCCGCCTACGAGCAGTACTTC.

V gene TRBV6-6 combines with J gene TRBJ1-6, with D hard to call. The CDR3 is 13 residues long. Per the germline V gene, CDR1 is MNHNY and CDR2 is SVGAGI (reference sequence). Between the trimmed V and J ends, which lost 5 bases and 7 bases, there was a span of 9 bases. CDR3 in amino acids: CASSPQTNSPLHF. CDR3 nucleotide sequence: TGTGCCAGCAGTCCACAGACGAATTCACCCCTCCACTTT.

This rearrangement joins TRBV6-5 to TRBJ2-7; D gene unclear. Germline lookup yields CDR1 MNHEY and CDR2 SVGAGI. The V gene lost 8 bases and the J gene lost 0 bases, with 2 bases spanning the gap. The CDR3 is 10 amino acids. The CDR3 region is CASYSYEQYF. CDR3 bases: TGTGCCAGCTACTCCTACGAGCAGTACTTC.

The chain couples TRBV27 to TRBJ1-3; D gene ambiguous. The CDR3 covers 13 residues. Germline V gene data show CDR1 as MNHEY and CDR2 as SMNVEV (reference sequence). Deletions cut 6 bases from V and 1 base from J, with 7 bases between. CDR3 nucleotides: TGTGCCAGCAGCGACACTTCTGGAAACACCATATATTTT. Encoded protein: CASSDTSGNTIYF.

The chain employs TRBV19 and TRBJ2-6, with a possible D match to TRBD2 (6 bases). The germline V gene has CDR1 LNHDA and CDR2 SQIVND (reference sequence). CDR3 size: 16 residues. V gave up 3 bases and J gave up 4 bases, with 13 bases separating them. The CDR3 reads CASSIDGAGGANVLTF. As DNA, the CDR3 is TGTGCCAGTAGTATCGATGGGGCGGGAGGGGCCAACGTCCTGACTTTC.

The chain joins TRBV3-1 (or the pseudogene TRBV3-2) to TRBJ1-2; possible D gene TRBD1, 5 bases. CDR1 LGHDT and CDR2 YNNKEL come from the germline V gene (reference sequence). The V end was cut by 0 bases, the J end by 7 bases, with 18 bases between. This CDR3 has 16 amino acids. The CDR3 sequence is CASSQDYSRAGGGYTF. In nucleotides, the CDR3 is TGTGCCAGCAGCCAAGATTATTCCCGGGCCGGGGGTGGCTACACCTTC.

The V call is TRBV3-1 (or the pseudogene TRBV3-2), the J call TRBJ2-6, with D maybe TRBD2 (6 bases). V lost 1 base, J lost 2 bases, and 9 bases lay in between. CDR3 length equals 16 residues. Per the germline V gene, CDR1 is LGHDT and CDR2 is YNNKEL (reference sequence). As DNA, the CDR3 is TGTGCCAGCAGCCAAGTGTGGGGGGCTGGGGCCAACGTCCTGACTTTC. It translates to CASSQVWGAGANVLTF.

The chain has TRBV30 and TRBJ2-7; no reliable D call. The CDR3 extends over 11 amino acids. Looked up from germline, CDR1 is GTSNPN and CDR2 is SVGIG (reference sequence). V lost 3 bases and J 6 bases, leaving 9 bases between the germline ends. The CDR3 protein is CAWSILGEQYF. CDR3 bases: TGTGCCTGGAGCATCCTAGGCGAGCAGTACTTC.

CDR3 loop: CASSPPPGLDTQYF. The CDR3 DNA is TGTGCCAGCTCACCACCGCCGGGACTAGATACGCAGTATTTT. The V and J genes are TRBV18 and TRBJ2-3; tentative D call: TRBD2 (6 bases). V gave up 0 bases and J gave up 5 bases, with 9 bases separating them. Germline V gives CDR1 KGHSH, CDR2 LQKENI. There are 14 residues in the CDR3.

The chain joins TRBV19 to TRBJ2-3; TRBD1 matches 9 bases. From germline, CDR1 is LNHDA and CDR2 SQIVND (reference sequence). The CDR3 spans 17 residues. After removal of 5 bases from V and 0 bases from J, the junction contained 9 bases not matched to a gene. The CDR3 DNA is TGTGCCAGTAGTCCCGGGACAGGGCTTTTCAGCACAGATACGCAGTATTTT. Its protein is CASSPGTGLFSTDTQYF.

This chain links TRBV30 with TRBJ2-5; D is unclear. This CDR3 contains 11 residues. In germline, CDR1 is GTSNPN, CDR2 SVGIG (reference sequence). The ends were cut back, 4 bases at V and 5 bases at J, with 8 bases in the middle. CDR3 loop: CAWTTGETQYF. The DNA for the CDR3 is TGTGCCTGGACGACCGGGGAGACCCAGTACTTC.